The source of this T cell receptor beta chain is a study of human T cells and chemical hapten exposure (dated by TCRdb to about 2021). For context, the study as a whole: Libraries were pooled for sequencing, and per-sample TCR yields varied mainly because of small differences in library volumes within the pool. This study followed changes in the peripheral blood TCR repertoire in vivo during primary and secondary sensitization of alopecia patients to the hapten diphenylcyclopropenone (DPC). For every blood RNA sample, sequencing covered both the TCR alpha and TCR beta chains. The study at large found these results: Repeated subsampling changed both the strength of the expansion versus patch-test correlation and the threshold at which that correlation became significant. DPC sensitization did not change the number of TCRs with a frequency above 1 in 1000, and there was no evidence of changes in global repertoire structure.

The sample's time point, from its label and the paper: healthy volunteer bleed at 6 weeks. Total RNA was extracted from unfractionated whole blood that had been collected in Tempus Blood RNA tubes. Five or six healthy volunteers served as TCR sequencing controls and were bled at day 0, 2 weeks and 6 weeks. Preparation of the library involved RACE. These reads were obtained on a NextSeq 500. During library preparation, unique molecular identifiers were attached to individual cDNA molecules so that TCRs could be counted quantitatively and reproducibly. Per the authors' processing: A median of approximately 96,000 TCRs per sample was observed, with a range of about 20,000 to 700,000. The Decombinator software suite was used to annotate V, J and CDR3 in the TCR reads. For PS versus PT1 abundance plots, all samples were subsampled to the same number of TCRs (28,000). TCRs were defined as expanded if absent before sensitization and observed at least eight times at the 2-week time point. TCRdb reprocessed the public reads (quality trimming at Q25 with fastp, clone calling with MiXCR) and kept in-frame beta chains. When rows share a CDR3 protein, they turn into one entry using the most common DNA and genes. The V and J calls follow TCRdb's processing rather than the paper's. The sample profile shows about 47,000 distinct CDR3 sequences; roughly 3.5% of them were found once. The ten largest clones take up around 6% of the sample.

V is cut by 7 bases and J by 6 bases, and the space between the germline ends is 15 bases. There are 14 amino acids in the CDR3, from cysteine to phenylalanine inclusive. Kept here is only the CDR3 DNA, which spans 42 bases and is read in frame from base 1. Via the germline V gene, CDR1 is MNHEY and CDR2 SVGAGI. This clonotype was observed many times. It lacks a known antigen. There are no base qualities to consult, and no much larger clone falls within one base. The sequencing input was whole blood. The sequence came from a human donor in good health. Some clones in this sample may be carry-over from other donors' samples. The chain uses TRBV6-5 and TRBJ2-2; no confident D gene assignment can be made. This receptor has the CDR3 CASTPYSWAGELFF. The base sequence is TGTGCCAGCACCCCTTATAGTTGGGCCGGGGAGCTGTTTTTT.